This T cell receptor (beta chain) was sequenced in a study of blood T cells in healthy people across ages. General observations from the study: Measured against age, TCR beta diversity per million T cells decreased in a roughly linear manner.

A second roughly 6 to 12 cycle PCR used barcoded and J-beta primers. From each sample, at least 2.5 million paired-end reads containing CDR3 were obtained. In TCRdb, the 5' RACE reads were re-called with MiXCR into one record per CDR3 protein. The repertoire includes around 970,000 distinct CDR3 sequences, roughly 47% of them detected once, and about a fifth sits in the top ten. This clonotype was observed a few times. Its antigen remains unidentified. Sequences were obtained from blood. The clonotype originates from a woman aged 60 to 75 in good health.

The CDR3 loop is CSAITGATDGYTF. CDR3 DNA sequence: TGCAGTGCTATCACAGGGGCTACGGACGGCTACACCTTC. The chain uses TRBV20-1 and TRBJ1-2, with TRBD1 identical over 7 bases. In germline, CDR1 is DFQATT, CDR2 SNEGSKA (reference sequence). The CDR3 spans 13 residues. V lost 4 bases, J lost 8 bases, and 10 bases stayed unmatched.